The rows below give T cell receptor beta chains drawn from one sample of a study of technical replicates of blood from a handful of donors. Only in-frame clones appear in the TCRdb table, and some are missing; sequencing was by immunoSEQ multiplex PCR. The sample gives some 56,000 clones, roughly 95% of which show up once; roughly 4.3% is in the top ten. The sequenced material came from PBMCs. The receptors here all came from a human donor in good health. Some clones in this sample may be carry-over from other donors' samples. Each CDR3 is given with its conserved first and last residue. A D gene is named only where the DNA matches it firmly. A row's size may be missing; if present it is once, few, many or a size class.

j_call: TRBJ1-2; v_call: TRBV2; d_call: -; clone_size: -; cdr3_nt: TGTGCCAGCGAGGGAGAGGCGAGAAGTCATGGCTACACCTTC; cdr3_aa: CASEGEARSHGYTF
j_call: TRBJ2-2; v_call: TRBV11-3; d_call: TRBD1; clone_size: once; cdr3_nt: TGTGCCAGCAGCGCGACAGGGCGGACCGGGGAGCTGTTTTTT; cdr3_aa: CASSATGRTGELFF
j_call: TRBJ2-4; v_call: TRBV6-1; d_call: -; clone_size: many; cdr3_nt: TGTGCCAGCAGTGAAGTAGTAGGGGATCAAAACATTCAGTACTTC; cdr3_aa: CASSEVVGDQNIQYF
j_call: TRBJ2-3; v_call: TRBV7-2; d_call: TRBD2; clone_size: -; cdr3_nt: TGTGCCAGCAGCTTAGGAGGCGGCGGGGGGGCCCAACTGACGCAGTATTTT; cdr3_aa: CASSLGGGGGAQLTQYF
j_call: TRBJ2-1; v_call: TRBV6-4; d_call: -; clone_size: -; cdr3_nt: TGTGCCAGCTCTTTAGCGGCTTACAATGAGCAGTTCTTC; cdr3_aa: CASSLAAYNEQFF
j_call: TRBJ2-1; v_call: TRBV7-9; d_call: -; clone_size: once; cdr3_nt: TGTGCCAGCAGCCACGAGCTTCTTGAGCAGTTCTTC; cdr3_aa: CASSHELLEQFF
j_call: TRBJ2-7; v_call: TRBV7-9; d_call: -; clone_size: -; cdr3_nt: TGTGCCAGCAGCCTGGCCAACTACGAGCAGTACTTC; cdr3_aa: CASSLANYEQYF
j_call: TRBJ2-7; v_call: TRBV30; d_call: TRBD2; clone_size: -; cdr3_nt: TGTGCCTGGAGTGTTGGGGCTAGCGGGAGCTACGAGCAGTACTTC; cdr3_aa: CAWSVGASGSYEQYF
j_call: TRBJ1-1; v_call: TRBV18; d_call: -; clone_size: -; cdr3_nt: TGTGCCAGCTCAACCCCGGGACTGCGGAGGACTGAAGCTTTCTTT; cdr3_aa: CASSTPGLRRTEAFF
j_call: TRBJ2-5; v_call: TRBV11-2; d_call: -; clone_size: -; cdr3_nt: TGTGCCAGCAGATCGGTAGGGGCTGTCCAAGAGACCCAGTACTTC; cdr3_aa: CASRSVGAVQETQYF
j_call: TRBJ2-1; v_call: TRBV7-9; d_call: -; clone_size: -; cdr3_nt: TGTGCCAGCAGCCAAAGAGACAGGTACAATGAGCAGTTCTTC; cdr3_aa: CASSQRDRYNEQFF
j_call: TRBJ1-3; v_call: TRBV6-5; d_call: -; clone_size: -; cdr3_nt: TGTGCCAGCAGTTACTCCGGCGGTTACTCTGGAAACACCATATATTTT; cdr3_aa: CASSYSGGYSGNTIYF
j_call: TRBJ2-2; v_call: TRBV6-6; d_call: -; clone_size: -; cdr3_nt: TGTGCCAGCAGCGAGGCCCGTCCCGGGGAGCTGTTTTTT; cdr3_aa: CASSEARPGELFF
j_call: TRBJ1-2; v_call: TRBV4-3; d_call: TRBD1; clone_size: -; cdr3_nt: TGCGCCAGCAGCCAAAAAACCCTGGGACAGGCCTACCGCTATGGCTACACCTTC; cdr3_aa: CASSQKTLGQAYRYGYTF
j_call: TRBJ2-5; v_call: TRBV7-6; d_call: -; clone_size: -; cdr3_nt: TGTGCCAGCAGCCAGCAAGAGACCCAGTACTTC; cdr3_aa: CASSQQETQYF
j_call: TRBJ2-1; v_call: TRBV9; d_call: -; clone_size: -; cdr3_nt: TGTGCCAGCAGCGTAGCCTATGAGCAGTTCTTC; cdr3_aa: CASSVAYEQFF
j_call: TRBJ1-4; v_call: TRBV5-1; d_call: TRBD1; clone_size: -; cdr3_nt: TGCGCCAGCAGCTTGATGGGACAGGGGGGTGAAAAACTGTTTTTT; cdr3_aa: CASSLMGQGGEKLFF
j_call: TRBJ2-6; v_call: TRBV9; d_call: -; clone_size: -; cdr3_nt: TGTGCCAGCAGCCCGAGGGCGGCTGGGGCCAACGTCCTGACTTTC; cdr3_aa: CASSPRAAGANVLTF
j_call: TRBJ1-6; v_call: TRBV25-1; d_call: TRBD1; clone_size: -; cdr3_nt: TGTGCCAGCAGTGGGGACAGCTCCTATAATTCACCCCTCCACTTT; cdr3_aa: CASSGDSSYNSPLHF
j_call: TRBJ1-2; v_call: TRBV2; d_call: -; clone_size: once; cdr3_nt: TGTGCCAGCAGTCCACAGGGCAACTATGGCTACACCTTC; cdr3_aa: CASSPQGNYGYTF